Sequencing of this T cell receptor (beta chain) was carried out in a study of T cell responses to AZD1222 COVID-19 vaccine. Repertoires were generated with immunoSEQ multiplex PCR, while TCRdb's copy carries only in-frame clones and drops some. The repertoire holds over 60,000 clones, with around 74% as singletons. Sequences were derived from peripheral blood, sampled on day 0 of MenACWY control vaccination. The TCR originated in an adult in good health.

CDR3 DNA: TGTGCCTGGAGTGTAATACCGAGTAGGTCCGGGGAGCTGTTTTTT. As protein: CAWSVIPSRSGELFF. The chain joins TRBV30 to TRBJ2-2; D is unclear. Germline CDR1 is GTSNPN and CDR2 is SVGIG (reference sequence). CDR3 length: 15 residues. V gave up 0 bases and J gave up 6 bases, with 14 bases separating them.